Below, one T cell receptor beta chain is given with its context. Germline assignment: CDR1 SNHLY and CDR2 FYNNEI. V dropped 6 bases and J dropped 7 bases, with 18 bases sitting between them. The CDR3 runs to 15 residues. These data belong to a study of cytomegalovirus exposure and HLA in healthy donors. With 60 Vbeta and 13 Jbeta primers, the PCR was carried out. TCRdb's copy holds only in-frame clones and misses some; the assay was immunoSEQ multiplex PCR. In the table there are some 270,000 clones, about 90% of which are singletons. The chain couples TRBV2 to TRBJ1-4; maybe TRBD1 (6 bases). Sequencing was performed on PBMCs. The receptor was derived from a girl aged 2-10 years in good health and CMV-seronegative. The CDR3 spells CASRGRTGFIEKLFF. CDR3 bases: TGTGCCAGCAGGGGAAGAACAGGGTTCATTGAAAAACTGTTTTTT. The variable domain in full, with the rest retrieved from reference TRBV2 and TRBJ1-4, is EPEVTQTPSHQVTQMGQEVILRCVPISNHLYFYWYRQILGQKVEFLVSFYNNEISEKSEIFDDQFSVERPDGSNFTLKIRSTKLEDSAMYFCASRGRTGFIEKLFFGSGTQLSVL.